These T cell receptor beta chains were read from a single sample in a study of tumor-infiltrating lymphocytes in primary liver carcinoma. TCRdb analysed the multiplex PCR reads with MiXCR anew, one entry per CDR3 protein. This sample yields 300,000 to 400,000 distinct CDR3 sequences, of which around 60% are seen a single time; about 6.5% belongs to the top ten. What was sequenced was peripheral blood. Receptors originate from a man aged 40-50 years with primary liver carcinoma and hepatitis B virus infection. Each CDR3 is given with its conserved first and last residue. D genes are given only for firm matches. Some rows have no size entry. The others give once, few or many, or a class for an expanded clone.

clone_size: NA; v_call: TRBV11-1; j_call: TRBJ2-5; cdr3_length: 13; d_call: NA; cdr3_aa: CASSLDRAGVQYF; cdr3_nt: TGTGCCAGCAGCTTGGACAGGGCGGGGGTCCAGTATTTC
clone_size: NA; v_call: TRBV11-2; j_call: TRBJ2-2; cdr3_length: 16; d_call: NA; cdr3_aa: CASNRPETRGTGELFF; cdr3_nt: TGTGCCAGCAACCGACCTGAGACAAGGGGAACCGGGGAGCTGTTTTTT
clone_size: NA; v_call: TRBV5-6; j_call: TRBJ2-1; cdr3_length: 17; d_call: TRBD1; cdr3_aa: CATSLGQAYLSYNEQFF; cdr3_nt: TGTGCCACCAGCTTGGGACAGGCCTACCTCTCCTACAATGAACAGTTCTTC
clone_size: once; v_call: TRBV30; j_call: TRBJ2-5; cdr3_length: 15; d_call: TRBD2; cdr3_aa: CAWTSGNLGKETQYF; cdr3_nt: TGTGCCTGGACTAGCGGGAACTTGGGGAAAGAGACCCAGTACTTC
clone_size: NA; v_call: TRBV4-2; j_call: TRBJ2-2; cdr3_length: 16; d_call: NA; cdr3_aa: CASGQGPAVNTGELFF; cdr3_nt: TGTGCCAGCGGCCAAGGACCAGCGGTGAACACCGGGGAGCTGTTTTTT
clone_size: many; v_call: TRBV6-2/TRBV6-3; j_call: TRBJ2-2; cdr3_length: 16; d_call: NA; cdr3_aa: CASSYPLLGRTGELFF; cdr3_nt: TGTGCCAGCAGTTACCCTCTATTAGGGAGAACCGGGGAGCTGTTTTTT
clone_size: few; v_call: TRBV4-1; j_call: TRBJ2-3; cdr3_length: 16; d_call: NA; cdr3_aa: CASSQTSLQEGDTQYF; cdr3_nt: TGCGCCAGCAGCCAAACAAGTTTACAGGAGGGGGATACGCAGTATTTT
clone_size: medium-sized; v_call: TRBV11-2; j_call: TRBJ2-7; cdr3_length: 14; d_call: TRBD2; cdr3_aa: CASSLEFPGGEQYF; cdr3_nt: TGTGCCAGCAGCTTAGAGTTCCCGGGAGGAGAGCAGTACTTC
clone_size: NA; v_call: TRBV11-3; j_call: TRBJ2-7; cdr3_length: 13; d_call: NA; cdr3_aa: CVSSLEGGYEQYF; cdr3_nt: TGTGTCAGCAGCTTAGAAGGGGGATACGAGCAGTACTTC
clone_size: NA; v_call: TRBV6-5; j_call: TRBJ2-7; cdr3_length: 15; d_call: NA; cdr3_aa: CGSSTFRDNYYEQYF; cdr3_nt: TGTGGCAGCAGCACCTTCCGGGACAACTACTACGAGCAGTACTTC
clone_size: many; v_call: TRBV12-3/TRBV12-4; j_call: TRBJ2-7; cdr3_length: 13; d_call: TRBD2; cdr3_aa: CASGLAGHLEQYF; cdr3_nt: TGTGCCAGCGGACTAGCGGGACACCTCGAGCAGTACTTC
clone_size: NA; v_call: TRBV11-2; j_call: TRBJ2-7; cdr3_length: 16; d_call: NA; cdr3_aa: CASSFEDVRSSYERYF; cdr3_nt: TGTGCCAGCAGCTTTGAGGACGTGAGGAGCTCCTACGAGCGGTACTTC